These 12 T cell receptor beta chains share one sample of origin, sequenced in a study of PD-1 blockade in classical Hodgkin lymphoma. Time point noted: cycle 4 day 1 (C4D1), after more than 5 weeks of nivolumab. Exposure to brentuximab vedotin varied, and each patient had relapsed following autologous stem cell transplantation. Magnetic negative selection was used to purify CD4+ T cells from thawed PBMCs. The data were produced by immunoSEQ multiplex PCR, yet TCRdb's version contains in-frame clones alone and is incomplete. There are 15,000 to 25,000 clones in the sample; 83% occur only once, and just over 2.5% lies in the top ten. Sample: CD4+ T cells from blood, taken before the fourth cycle of nivolumab. The receptors were gathered from a human donor with classical Hodgkin lymphoma.

The chain has TRBV7-2 and TRBJ2-1, with 11 bases fitting TRBD2. The V and J ends lost 0 bases and 8 bases, in that order; junction bases with no gene match: 6. Looked up from germline, CDR1 is SGHTA and CDR2 is FQGNSA. This CDR3 contains 16 residues. CDR3 residues: CASSLAGVAGGYEQFF. CDR3 in DNA: TGTGCCAGCAGCTTAGCGGGGGTAGCGGGAGGGTATGAGCAGTTCTTC.

This chain's CDR3 is CASTPLGGPGTEAFF. In DNA form, the CDR3 reads TGCGCCAGCACCCCGCTTGGCGGACCCGGGACTGAAGCTTTCTTT. The genes are TRBV5-1 and TRBJ1-1; D is unclear. V was pared by 6 bases and J by 5 bases, with 20 bases between. CDR1 and CDR2 (germline): SGHRS, YFSETQ. This CDR3 spans 15 amino acids.

The genes are TRBV19 and TRBJ1-5, with unresolved D. V was clipped by 1 base and J by 0 bases, with 7 bases between them. CDR3 length equals 15 residues. Germline CDR1 LNHDA, CDR2 SQIVND (reference sequence). The CDR3 loop reads CASSIAHYSNQPQHF. As DNA, the CDR3 is TGTGCCAGTAGTATAGCACACTATAGCAATCAGCCCCAGCATTTT.

This chain uses TRBV12-2 with TRBJ1-4; the table assigns TRBD1, which was not confirmed against the DNA. TRBV12-2 is shown as a pseudogene. The CDR3 spans 14 residues. CDR3 in DNA: TGTGCAAGTCGCTTCCATGCAACTAATGAAAAACTGTTTTTT. Translated, it gives CASRFHATNEKLFF.

This chain uses TRBV6-1 with TRBJ2-7; TRBD2 matches 9 bases. The CDR3 has 15 amino acids. V trimming: 4 bases; J trimming: 0 bases; junction bases outside the gene matches: 4. Germline V lookup: CDR1 MNHNS, CDR2 SASEGT. CDR3 DNA: TGTGCCAGCAGTGTGCAGACTAGCGGCTCCTACGAGCAGTACTTC. Translating it yields CASSVQTSGSYEQYF.

V and J are TRBV28 and TRBJ2-7; perhaps TRBD1 as D (5 bases). CDR1 and CDR2 from the germline V gene are MDHEN and SYDVKM. The CDR3 has 14 amino acids. The V gene lost 5 bases and the J gene lost 1 base, with 12 bases spanning the gap. For the CDR3, the DNA is TGTGCCAGCAGTGCCCTCCAGGGTTCCTACGAGCAGTACTTC. It specifies CASSALQGSYEQYF.

The rearrangement links TRBV7-6 to TRBJ2-1; D is possibly TRBD1 (7 bases). This CDR3 is 21 amino acids long. Germline CDR1 SGHVS, CDR2 FNYEAQ. Trimming stripped 5 bases from V and 8 bases from J, with 37 bases between. The CDR3 region is CASSPAGQTSGRIGRLDEQFF. DNA of the CDR3: TGTGCCAGCAGCCCGGCGGGACAGACATCGGGTCGGATCGGGAGACTCGATGAGCAGTTCTTC. The full variable domain, its missing parts supplied by reference TRBV7-6 and TRBJ2-1, is GAGVSQSPRYKVTKRGQDVALRCDPISGHVSLYWYRQALGQGPEFLTYFNYEAQQDKSGLPNDRFSAERPEGSISTLTIQRTEQRDSAMYRCASSPAGQTSGRIGRLDEQFFGPGTRLTVL.

This rearrangement joins TRBV5-5 to TRBJ1-2; D not certain. Germline assignment: CDR1 SGHKS and CDR2 YYEKEE (reference sequence). The CDR3 loop spans 14 amino acids. Between the trimmed V and J ends, which lost 1 base and 0 bases, there was a span of 7 bases. Written as DNA, the CDR3 is TGTGCCAGCAGCTTGTTGGCAGCTAACTATGGCTACACCTTC. Its translation: CASSLLAANYGYTF.

The chain combines TRBV5-1 with TRBJ2-5; 10 bases line up with TRBD2. This CDR3 spans 15 amino acids. V lost 4 bases and J lost 1; bases outside the gene matches: 4. Germline loops: CDR1 SGHRS, CDR2 YFSETQ. The CDR3, as DNA: TGCGCCAGCAGCACAGGACTAGCGGCCCAAGAGACCCAGTACTTC. It encodes CASSTGLAAQETQYF. Drawing the rest from reference TRBV5-1 and TRBJ2-5, the complete variable domain is KAGVTQTPRYLIKTRGQQVTLSCSPISGHRSVSWYQQTPGQGLQFLFEYFSETQRNKGNFPGRFSGRQFSNSRSEMNVSTLELGDSALYLCASSTGLAAQETQYFGPGTRLLVL.

This clone appeared a single time. The chain carries TRBV6-1 and TRBJ2-7; 7 bases align to TRBD1. The V gene end was trimmed by 2 bases and the J gene end by 4 bases; junction bases not matched to a gene: 5. In germline, CDR1 is MNHNS, CDR2 SASEGT. The CDR3 runs 14 residues. The DNA for the CDR3 is TGTGCCAGCAGTGAAAGCAGGGGGAGTTACGAGCAGTACTTC. Residues: CASSESRGSYEQYF.

V gene TRBV5-5 combines with J gene TRBJ2-2; no reliable D call. The CDR3 is 14 residues long. Germline V lookup: CDR1 SGHKS, CDR2 YYEKEE (reference sequence). Trimming took 1 base from V and 2 from J, leaving 6 bases between them. The DNA of the CDR3 is TGTGCCAGCAGCTTGTTTGCAAACACCGGGGAGCTGTTTTTT. This codes for CASSLFANTGELFF.

This chain connects TRBV15 to TRBJ1-3; maybe TRBD1 (5 bases). CDR3 length equals 14 residues. V was trimmed by 3 bases and J by 2 bases, leaving 8 bases between them. Germline V gives CDR1 LNHNV, CDR2 YYDKDF (reference sequence). The CDR3 reads CATSRDTAGNTIYF. The CDR3 coding sequence is TGTGCCACCAGCAGGGACACAGCTGGAAACACCATATATTTT.